Below, 26 T cell receptor beta chains from the same sample are listed, as sequenced in a study of somatic mutations in cytotoxic T cells in rheumatoid arthritis. Repertoires were generated with immunoSEQ multiplex PCR, while TCRdb's copy carries only in-frame clones and drops some. The repertoire holds 25,000 to 30,000 clones, with more than 85% as singletons. Specimen: CD8+ T cells sorted from blood. These receptor sequences come from an adult with rheumatoid arthritis.

This clone was picked up a small number of times. V usage is TRBV9 and J usage is TRBJ2-3, with TRBD2 as a possible D gene (6 bases). V lost 6 bases and J 2 bases, leaving 13 bases between the germline ends. In germline, CDR1 is SGDLS, CDR2 YYNGEE. This CDR3 is built from 14 residues. The CDR3, as DNA: TGTGCCAGCACCGGGGGTTCCCTCACAGATACGCAGTATTTT. Protein: CASTGGSLTDTQYF.

The chain links TRBV9 to TRBJ2-3; 9 bases agree with TRBD1. The ends lost 0 bases at V and 1 base at J; junction bases unmatched: 0. The germline V gene has CDR1 SGDLS and CDR2 YYNGEE. The CDR3 contains 15 residues. The CDR3 DNA reads as TGTGCCAGCAGCGTAGGGGACAGGGGCACAGATACGCAGTATTTT. Protein sequence: CASSVGDRGTDTQYF.

The rearrangement links TRBV2 to TRBJ2-1, with a tentative D call TRBD2 (6 bases). V gave up 4 bases and J gave up 3 bases, with 13 bases separating them. In germline, CDR1 is SNHLY, CDR2 FYNNEI. This CDR3 region has 15 residues. The CDR3 DNA reads TGTGCCAGCAGTGGAGGCGGGAACCTCTACAATGAGCAGTTCTTC. Amino acid sequence: CASSGGGNLYNEQFF. Based on the CDR3 plus reference TRBV2 and TRBJ2-1, the full variable domain is EPEVTQTPSHQVTQMGQEVILRCVPISNHLYFYWYRQILGQKVEFLVSFYNNEISEKSEIFDDQFSVERPDGSNFTLKIRSTKLEDSAMYFCASSGGGNLYNEQFFGPGTRLTVL.

The chain joins TRBV5-1 to TRBJ2-5, with 10 bases aligning to TRBD1. Unmatched junction bases numbered 6, after V lost 2 bases and J lost 5 bases. Per the germline V gene, CDR1 is SGHRS and CDR2 is YFSETQ. The CDR3 contains 15 residues. The CDR3 protein is CASSFGQGVLETQYF. As DNA, the CDR3 is TGCGCCAGCAGCTTTGGACAGGGGGTTTTGGAGACCCAGTACTTC.

This clone was seen a handful of times. The chain is built from TRBV28 and TRBJ2-7; D is tentatively TRBD1 or TRBD2 (5 bases each). V lost 8 bases to trimming and J lost 2 bases, with 10 bases between them. The CDR3 loop spans 12 amino acids. Germline-derived CDR1 and CDR2 are MDHEN and SYDVKM. The DNA for the CDR3 is TGTGCCAGCCGGGACCGAGCCTACGAGCAGTACTTC. Translated: CASRDRAYEQYF.

The chain has TRBV2 and TRBJ2-3; a weak D match, TRBD1 (6 bases). This CDR3 spans 16 amino acids. With 5 bases removed from V and 7 bases from J, the gap between germline ends came to 22 bases. CDR1 SNHLY and CDR2 FYNNEI come from the germline V gene. The CDR3 bases are TGTGCCAGCAGTTTAAACAGGGCCGGGTCCCTCCATACGCAGTATTTT. Translated: CASSLNRAGSLHTQYF.

V usage is TRBV27 and J usage is TRBJ2-7; D not certain. Trimming stripped 4 bases from V and 3 bases from J, with 7 bases between. This CDR3 has 12 residues. Per the germline V gene, CDR1 is MNHEY and CDR2 is SMNVEV (reference sequence). The CDR3 DNA follows: TGTGCCAGCAGTTCCGCGGACTACGAGCAGTACTTC. Its translation is CASSSADYEQYF.

The chain is built from TRBV30 and TRBJ1-6, with unresolved D. V dropped 1 base and J dropped 6 bases, with 1 base sitting between them. Germline lookup yields CDR1 GTSNPN and CDR2 SVGIG (reference sequence). The CDR3 has 11 residues. The CDR3 sequence: CAWSGNSPLHF. CDR3 bases: TGTGCCTGGAGTGGTAATTCACCCCTCCACTTT.

The chain is built from TRBV7-8 and TRBJ2-2, with D possibly TRBD1 on 7 matching bases. The germline gives CDR1 SGHVS, CDR2 FQNEAQ. V lost 4 bases to trimming and J lost 4 bases, with 13 bases between them. The CDR3 has 15 amino acids. This chain's CDR3 is CASSYRGSGTGELFF. CDR3 sequence (DNA): TGTGCCAGCAGCTACAGGGGTAGCGGCACCGGGGAGCTGTTTTTT.

The V call is TRBV19, the J call TRBJ1-2, with a weak D call TRBD1 (5 bases). CDR3 length: 15 amino acids. The V end lost 3 bases, the J end lost 6 bases, and 17 bases lay between the germline ends. Germline CDR1 LNHDA, CDR2 SQIVND (reference sequence). CDR3 nucleotides: TGTGCCAGTAGTATGACCCCTAATCAAGGGGATGGCTACACCTTC. Protein: CASSMTPNQGDGYTF. Combining the CDR3 with reference TRBV19 and TRBJ1-2 gives the whole variable domain DGGITQSPKYLFRKEGQNVTLSCEQNLNHDAMYWYRQDPGQGLRLIYYSQIVNDFQKGDIAEGYSVSREKKESFPLTVTSAQKNPTAFYLCASSMTPNQGDGYTFGSGTRLTVV.

V gene TRBV15 combines with J gene TRBJ2-3; no definite D call. Germline CDR1 LNHNV, CDR2 YYDKDF (reference sequence). Trimming pared 3 bases from V and 4 bases from J, leaving 8 bases between. The CDR3 sequence is 13 residues long. This chain's CDR3 is CATSSAVPDTQYF. The CDR3 region has the DNA TGTGCCACCAGCAGCGCGGTCCCAGATACGCAGTATTTT.

This chain connects TRBV11-2 to TRBJ2-3; 11 nucleotides match TRBD2. The CDR3 length is 16 residues. CDR1 and CDR2 from the germline V gene are SGHAT and FQNNGV. J was trimmed by 2 bases and V by 3 bases; bases with no gene match: 4. CDR3 residues: CASSFGLAGFTDTQYF. In DNA, the CDR3 is TGTGCCAGCAGCTTCGGACTAGCGGGTTTCACAGATACGCAGTATTTT.

The chain joins TRBV5-4 to TRBJ2-1, with TRBD1 matching over 10 bases. There are 15 residues in the CDR3. V trimming: 4 bases; J trimming: 4 bases; junction bases outside the gene matches: 5. The germline gives CDR1 SGHNT, CDR2 YYREEE (reference sequence). Here the CDR3 reads CASSTRDRGYNEQFF. The CDR3 DNA reads TGTGCCAGCAGCACCCGGGACAGGGGATACAATGAGCAGTTCTTC.

The V gene is TRBV4-3, the J gene TRBJ2-2; no clear D gene. The CDR3 is made up of 14 amino acids. Trimming left V 4 bases short and J 0 bases short, with 6 bases between. CDR1 and CDR2 from the germline V gene are LGHNA and YSLEER. As DNA, the CDR3 is TGCGCCAGCAGCCGTCAGACGAACACCGGGGAGCTGTTTTTT. Translating it yields CASSRQTNTGELFF.

This sequence joins TRBV7-9 and TRBJ2-1; TRBD2 aligns across 9 bases. V gave up 5 bases and J gave up 8 bases; unmatched junction bases: 4. The CDR3 is made up of 13 amino acids. Germline values: CDR1 SEHNR, CDR2 FQNEAQ (reference sequence). In DNA form, the CDR3 reads TGTGCCAGCAGCCCAGGGACTAGCTATGAGCAGTTCTTC. Translated, it gives CASSPGTSYEQFF. Combining the CDR3 with reference TRBV7-9 and TRBJ2-1 gives the whole variable domain DTGVSQNPRHKITKRGQNVTFRCDPISEHNRLYWYRQTLGQGPEFLTYFQNEAQLEKSRLLSDRFSAERPKGSFSTLEIQRTEQGDSAMYLCASSPGTSYEQFFGPGTRLTVL.

The chain couples TRBV28 to TRBJ2-1; D perhaps matches TRBD2 (6 bases). This CDR3 comprises 14 residues. Germline lookup yields CDR1 MDHEN and CDR2 SYDVKM. Trimming cost V 5 bases and J 10 bases, with 18 bases left between them. The CDR3 nucleotides are TGTGCCAGCAGTGCTCCCAAGGGGCTAGCGGAGCAGTTCTTC. It encodes CASSAPKGLAEQFF.

This chain joins TRBV30 and TRBJ1-2; D call uncertain. The CDR3 spans 12 residues. Germline values: CDR1 GTSNPN, CDR2 SVGIG (reference sequence). V shed 0 bases and J shed 6 bases, with 8 bases lying between them. This chain's CDR3 is CAWSVSRNGYTF. CDR3 DNA sequence: TGTGCCTGGAGTGTTTCCAGGAATGGCTACACCTTC.

The V call is TRBV4-1, the J call TRBJ1-1; 8 nucleotides agree with TRBD1. The CDR3 contains 13 residues. Losses at the gene ends were 5 bases for V and 4 bases for J; bases not matched to a gene: 3. Germline V lookup: CDR1 MGHRA, CDR2 YSYEKL. DNA of the CDR3: TGCGCCAGCAGCGGCACAGGGGGCACTGAAGCTTTCTTT. Its protein product is CASSGTGGTEAFF.

The genes are TRBV6-1 and TRBJ1-2; TRBD1 agrees at 7 bases. Per the germline V gene, CDR1 is MNHNS and CDR2 is SASEGT. The CDR3 length is 13 residues. The junction had 5 bases not matched to a gene; V was cut back by 5 bases and J by 5 bases. CDR3 nucleotide sequence: TGTGCCAGCAGTCCAGGGACAGAATATGGCTACACCTTC. Encoded protein: CASSPGTEYGYTF.

The rearrangement links TRBV13 to TRBJ2-5; 7 bases are a match to TRBD2. J gave up 5 bases and V 7 bases, and 7 bases lay outside the gene matches. There are 13 residues in the CDR3. The germline gives CDR1 PRHDT, CDR2 FYEKMQ (reference sequence). The CDR3 coding sequence is TGTGCCAGCACCTCCGAGCGGGGTGAGACCCAGTACTTC. Translated, it gives CASTSERGETQYF.

The chain employs TRBV6-4 and TRBJ1-5; no clear D. Germline lookup yields CDR1 MRHNA and CDR2 SNTAGT. V dropped 3 bases and J dropped 3 bases, with 6 bases sitting between them. This CDR3 is built from 13 residues. CDR3 sequence (DNA): TGTGCCAGCAGTGATCGACCCAATCAGCCCCAGCATTTT. It is translated as CASSDRPNQPQHF.

V and J are TRBV27 and TRBJ2-1; 13 positions match TRBD2. This CDR3 contains 14 residues. The trim removed 7 bases at V and 12 bases at J, leaving 9 bases unmatched. Germline assignment: CDR1 MNHEY and CDR2 SMNVEV (reference sequence). The CDR3 loop is CASTGLAGEVAQFF. The CDR3 nucleotides are TGTGCCAGCACCGGACTAGCGGGGGAGGTCGCGCAGTTCTTC.

The chain employs TRBV9 and TRBJ1-3, with D maybe TRBD1 (5 bases). The CDR3 length is 15 residues. Trimming removed 3 bases from V and 0 bases from J, with 10 bases in between. The germline V gene encodes CDR1 SGDLS and CDR2 YYNGEE. The CDR3 sequence is CASSAQGISGNTIYF. The CDR3 region has the DNA TGTGCCAGCAGCGCGCAGGGCATCTCTGGAAACACCATATATTTT.

V usage is TRBV29-1 and J usage is TRBJ2-3; D not certain. V dropped 0 bases and J dropped 1 base, with 8 bases sitting between them. This CDR3 is built from 14 residues. Germline CDR1 reads SQVTM; CDR2 reads ANQGSEA. The CDR3 bases are TGCAGCGTTGAAGAGGGATTCGGCACAGATACGCAGTATTTT. Protein product: CSVEEGFGTDTQYF.

V is TRBV11-2 and J is TRBJ2-5, with TRBD2 matching over 10 bases. The CDR3 runs to 14 residues. Per the germline V gene, CDR1 is SGHAT and CDR2 is FQNNGV. V trimming: 5 bases; J trimming: 2 bases; junction bases outside the gene matches: 2. CDR3 DNA: TGTGCCAGCAGCGGAGCGGGGGGGCAAGAGACCCAGTACTTC. Protein product: CASSGAGGQETQYF.

The J gene is TRBJ1-2, the V gene TRBV6-1; D is uncertain. Between the trimmed V and J ends, which lost 3 bases and 4 bases, there was a span of 9 bases. The CDR3 has 13 residues. Per germline, CDR1 MNHNS and CDR2 SASEGT. In DNA, the CDR3 is TGTGCCAGCAGTGATGGGCCGTCCTATGGCTACACCTTC. This codes for CASSDGPSYGYTF.